The T cell receptor beta chain described here comes from a study of beta chain features in type 1 diabetes (dated by TCRdb to between 2017 and 2018). Describing the broader study: Patients and healthy donors did not differ in mean age, gender distribution, total cell number or subset yield. Naive and central memory subsets were obtained from all 30 or so donors, but regulatory and stem cell-like memory subsets were isolated from only 8 patients and roughly eight healthy donors. Across all samples, some 99 million sorted cells were examined, and cell number per subset correlated strongly with RNA yield. In the study, TCRB repertoires of sorted circulating CD4+ T cell subsets from recently diagnosed type 1 diabetes patients were compared with those of matched healthy donors. Beyond this particular receptor, the publication reports: Only small numbers of individuals were included in the HLA sub-analyses, which left unresolved whether HLA type had any influence on TCRB rearrangement. Patients with type 1 diabetes made fewer insertions and deleted more nucleotides at VDJ recombination sites, implying thymic rearrangement abnormalities. Shorter templates might be favored by PCR, yet because patient and control samples were amplified and corrected together, any such skew would affect both groups equally. Naive, central memory and regulatory TCRB repertoires appeared to be more alike among patients than among healthy donors. Because cDNA was sequenced instead of genomic DNA, activated cells with high expression could be over-represented, although the groups did not differ in activation or CD3 levels. In all four CD4+ subsets, TCRB CDR3 length was moderately but significantly shorter in type 1 diabetes patients.

The entire isolated RNA was reverse transcribed using the High Capacity cDNA Reverse Transcription Kit, and thus expressed TCRB transcripts were sequenced. Naive, central memory and regulatory T cell samples underwent deep immunoSEQ sequencing, averaging roughly 3.4 million total reads per sample. Sorted cells were lysed in RLT buffer and RNA was extracted with DNase-treated RNeasy Micro or Mini kits, depending on cell number. To prevent cross-contamination, each cell subset was processed individually, whereas patient and healthy donor samples were processed jointly. The immunoSEQ multiplex PCR was used to amplify TCRB sequences from cDNA, yielding 87-bp fragments that span the CDR3 region. The amplicons were sequenced using the Illumina HiSeq platform. In the authors' own workflow: PCR bias was computationally corrected using synthetic template baselines, reads within Hamming distance 2 were collapsed, and singletons that could not be merged were discarded. By aligning reads against IMGT, V, D and J genes, CDR3 length, and insertions or deletions at six rearrangement sites were assigned. Clonotype counts were normalized to sorted cell number within each subset before computing true diversity and Gini coefficients with the tcR R package. The overlap coefficient, calculated on TCRB nucleotide sequences, was used to measure repertoire sharing. Out-of-frame TCRB sequences from naive cells were analyzed to stand in for the pre-selection repertoire. The table comes from immuneACCESS by way of TCRdb, which keeps in-frame sequences with V and J called. Part of the clones is missing from these tables; in studies checked, under half for an unresolved V gene and the rest for unknown reasons. V and J calls and clone size are copied from that table; D and trimming were computed from the DNA. In all, the sample holds 600,000 or so clones, and roughly 13% of those were seen once. The top ten clones comprise 0.04% of the sample.

Details on this clone: Its antigen remains unidentified. Base qualities are not at hand, and no much larger clone is one base apart. This CDR3 is also generated by other DNA sequences in the sample.

Relative to germline, V is 3 bases shorter and J is 5 bases shorter, with 10 bases between their ends. The germline V gene encodes CDR1 MDHEN and CDR2 SYDVKM. Measured from the cysteine to the phenylalanine, the CDR3 is 13 residues long. Here the CDR3 DNA is all that survives: 39 bases in frame from base 1. Each donor gave one peripheral blood draw, averaging approximately 120 mL, which was collected into heparinised tubes. A BD FACSAria II and a panel including CD45RO, CCR7, CD25, CD127, CD95 and CD27 were used to sort naive, central memory, regulatory and stem cell-like memory CD4+ T cells. All sorted populations exceeded 95% purity. PBMCs were isolated immediately by Lymphoprep density gradient centrifugation and stained directly without culture. So that batch effects would be minimized, each experiment stained and sorted samples in pairs, pairing one healthy donor with one patient.

The TCR comes from a man between 18 and 35 years old with type 1 diabetes. The specimen was naive CD4+ T cells from blood. The cell subset or site label of this sample denotes: true naive CD4+ T cells. The chain links TRBV28 with TRBJ2-5, with TRBD1 perhaps the D gene, on 5 matching bases. The CDR3 is CASSLGQQETQYF. The DNA reads as follows: TGTGCCAGCAGTTTGGGGCAGCAGGAGACCCAGTACTTC.